This T cell receptor beta chain is drawn from a study of blood T cell repertoires in COVID-19. At the level of the study: PBMCs, B-cell-depleted T cells, or T cells provided the cDNA or gDNA that made up the material.

The data were produced by immunoSEQ multiplex PCR, yet TCRdb's version contains in-frame clones alone and is incomplete. Altogether 65,000 or so clones are present, about 83% being singletons, with the ten largest covering approximately 24%. The CDR3 contains 15 residues. Deletions cut 5 bases from V and 4 bases from J, with 18 bases between. The V gene's germline CDR1 is SGHNT and CDR2 YYREEE (reference sequence). The specimen was peripheral blood. This chain joins TRBV5-4 and TRBJ1-2, with a possible D match to TRBD1 (6 bases). This receptor was taken from a human donor in a cohort sampled during active COVID-19. The CDR3 DNA follows: TGTGCCAGCAGTTACCGGGACAAGGGGTCCTATGGCTACACCTTC. Translating gives CASSYRDKGSYGYTF.